Described below is a single T cell receptor (beta chain) sequence and its context. This sample was included in a study of control samples from healthy donors and cancer patients. Assay used: immunoSEQ multiplex PCR; TCRdb lists only in-frame clones, some missing. The sample carries tens of thousands of clones, roughly nine tenths recorded once. This CDR3 comprises 16 residues. Germline CDR1 SGHRS, CDR2 YFSETQ. After removal of 0 bases from V and 0 bases from J, the junction contained 2 bases not matched to a gene. The clonotype comes from a woman between 45 and 60 years old with colorectal cancer. V usage is TRBV5-1 and J usage is TRBJ1-4; 7 nucleotides line up with TRBD1. Sequenced sample: PBMCs. The CDR3: CASSLVTGSTNEKLFF. CDR3 nucleotide sequence: TGCGCCAGCAGCTTGGTGACAGGGTCAACTAATGAAAAACTGTTTTTT.